This TCR beta chain was captured by sequencing in a study of blood T cell repertoires in COVID-19. Only in-frame clones appear in the TCRdb table, and some are missing; sequencing was by immunoSEQ multiplex PCR. This sample has about 200,000 clones, with around 92% found just once. Germline V lookup: CDR1 SGDLS, CDR2 YYNGEE. Between the trimmed V and J ends, which lost 0 bases and 4 bases, there was a span of 16 bases. The CDR3 contains 16 residues. Sequences were obtained from PBMCs or T cells enriched from blood (not recorded which). This TCR derives from a woman aged 18-29 years who had recovered from COVID-19. This sequence joins TRBV9 and TRBJ1-2; D may be TRBD1 (5 bases). CDR3 amino acids: CASSVGLWGSGYGYTF. CDR3 DNA: TGTGCCAGCAGCGTAGGGCTTTGGGGCTCCGGCTATGGCTACACCTTC.